Following are 15 T cell receptor beta chains from one sample sequenced in a study of post-analysis software for immune sequencing data. These receptors' antigens are unknown. The study's findings and limits: Relative to controls, patients had five TRBV segments at higher frequency, with TRBV5-6, TRBV5-1 and TRBV20-1 among these.

Prepared TCR beta cDNA libraries contained unique molecular identifiers. TCRdb reanalysed the PCR reads using MiXCR and keeps one entry per CDR3 protein. The table records approximately 570,000 distinct CDR3 sequences, roughly two fifths of them present only once. The specimen sequenced was blood. The receptor set was obtained from a girl between 5 and 17 years old with multiple sclerosis.

The chain links TRBV28 to TRBJ2-2; 9 positions match TRBD1. The CDR3 covers 15 residues. CDR1 is MDHEN and CDR2 is SYDVKM in the germline V gene. V lost 2 bases and J lost 4; bases outside the gene matches: 2. The CDR3 loop reads CASSLTGGVTGELFF. The CDR3 DNA is TGTGCCAGCAGTTTAACAGGGGGCGTCACCGGGGAGCTGTTTTTT.

J is TRBJ1-1 and V is TRBV10-1, with D hard to call. V gave up 6 bases and J gave up 4 bases, with 12 bases separating them. Germline CDR1 and CDR2: WNHNN and SYGVQD (reference sequence). The CDR3 contains 13 residues. CDR3 nucleotide sequence: TGCGCCAGCAGCTATTCGGGATCCACTGAAGCTTTCTTT. Protein product: CASSYSGSTEAFF.

About this clonotype: One end of the junction does not line up with germline, which may come from a read error. The gene calls are TRBV2 and TRBJ2-1; maybe TRBD1 (5 bases). CDR1 and CDR2 from the germline V gene are SNHLY and FYNNEI. The CDR3 runs 15 residues. The CDR3 loop reads CASSDQGSSYNEQIF. CDR3 bases: TGTGCCAGCAGCGATCAGGGTAGCTCCTACAATGAGCAGATCTTC.

The chain employs TRBV7-3 and TRBJ2-1, with D perhaps TRBD2 (5 bases). Germline CDR1 and CDR2: SGHTA and FQGTGA. Trimming stripped 3 bases from V and 4 bases from J, with 13 bases between. The CDR3 consists of 15 residues. The CDR3 spells CASSLGGWEYNEQFF. The CDR3 nucleotides are TGTGCCAGCAGCTTGGGCGGCTGGGAGTACAATGAGCAGTTCTTC.

This clonotype has more than one count but fewer than ten. The rearrangement joins TRBV12-3 or TRBV12-4 to TRBJ2-1, with D possibly matching TRBD2 (5 bases). V lost 7 bases, J lost 5 bases, and 15 bases lay in between. This CDR3 has 14 residues. In nucleotides, the CDR3 is TGTGCCAGCACCCAGAGGGCTGAGGACAATGAGCAGTTCTTC. This translates into CASTQRAEDNEQFF.

J is TRBJ2-6 and V is TRBV6-1; 7 positions agree with TRBD1. CDR3 length equals 19 residues. Germline lookup yields CDR1 MNHNS and CDR2 SASEGT. Trimming removed 10 bases from V and 0 bases from J; junction bases left unmatched: 18. This CDR3 reads CATLQNRGRQSSGANVLTF. CDR3 coding DNA: TGTGCCACCCTTCAAAATAGGGGGCGACAGAGCTCTGGGGCCAACGTCCTGACTTTC.

In this sample, this clonotype turned up a few times. The rearrangement links TRBV5-1 to TRBJ2-5; no reliable D call. The DNA matches TRBJ2-7 better at its end, which makes the J call doubtful. Germline V gives CDR1 SGHRS, CDR2 YFSETQ. The CDR3 totals 14 residues. CDR3 loop: CASSDPPGTYEQYF. The CDR3, as DNA: TGCGCCAGCAGCGATCCCCCGGGTACCTACGAGCAGTACTTC.

The chain links TRBV6-2 or TRBV6-3 to TRBJ2-1, with 9 bases fitting TRBD1. CDR3 length: 15 amino acids. V lost 6 bases, J lost 5 bases, and 8 bases stayed unmatched. From germline, CDR1 is MNHEY and CDR2 SVGEGT. The CDR3 sequence is CASSLRDRENNEQFF. Here the CDR3 DNA reads TGTGCCAGCAGCCTCCGGGACAGGGAAAACAATGAGCAGTTCTTC.

This clonotype was recorded a few times. The chain uses TRBV12-3 or TRBV12-4 and TRBJ1-2; TRBD1 matches at 7 bases. CDR3 length: 14 amino acids. V trimming: 1 base; J trimming: 4 bases; junction bases outside the gene matches: 3. CDR3 coding DNA: TGTGCCAGCAGTTTAGGGGACAGCCGCTATGGCTACACCTTC. Translation gives CASSLGDSRYGYTF.

In this sample, this clonotype turned up a few times. The genes are TRBV6-5 and TRBJ2-5, with D unclear. The CDR3 extends over 14 amino acids. The V gene's germline CDR1 is MNHEY and CDR2 SVGAGI. The V gene lost 6 bases and the J gene lost 5 bases, with 16 bases spanning the gap. For the CDR3, the DNA is TGTGCCAGCAGCCTGCGTGTCCTTCGTGAGACCCAGTACTTC. Translating it yields CASSLRVLRETQYF.

CDR3 protein: CASSLDWWGPWDEQFF. The CDR3 DNA sequence: TGTGCCAGCAGCTTAGATTGGTGGGGGCCGTGGGATGAGCAGTTCTTC. The rearrangement joins TRBV11-2 to TRBJ2-1; a possible D gene is TRBD1 (6 bases). The CDR3 runs to 16 residues. Germline-derived CDR1 and CDR2 are SGHAT and FQNNGV. V was cut by 0 bases and J by 8 bases, with 17 bases left in between.

V and J are TRBV7-8 and TRBJ2-4; D is unclear. Trimming shortened V by 2 bases and J by 0 bases, and 11 bases separated the two germline ends. The CDR3 is made up of 16 amino acids. CDR1 and CDR2 (germline): SGHVS, FQNEAQ. CDR3 sequence reads: CASSLIHSLAKNIQYF. In DNA form, the CDR3 reads TGTGCCAGCAGCTTAATTCATTCTCTAGCCAAAAACATTCAGTACTTC.

On this clonotype itself: Since a much larger clone is just one base distant, this may be a read error. V gene TRBV6-5 combines with J gene TRBJ2-1, with TRBD1 matching over 8 bases. The J call is uncertain, as TRBJ2-7 better fits the DNA end. CDR1 is MNHEY and CDR2 is SVGAGI in the germline V gene. The CDR3 runs to 17 residues. The CDR3 sequence: CASSYSLPGGVYNEQYF. In DNA, the CDR3 is TGTGCCAGCAGTTACTCACTTCCAGGGGGCGTCTACAATGAGCAGTACTTC.

There are a few counts of this clonotype. This chain uses TRBV6-6 with TRBJ2-5; 7 positions match TRBD2. The CDR3 length is 14 residues. Germline CDR1 is MNHNY and CDR2 is SVGAGI (reference sequence). V trimming: 7 bases; J trimming: 5 bases; junction bases outside the gene matches: 10. CDR3 sequence: CASIDGGLEETQYF. CDR3 DNA: TGTGCCAGCATCGACGGGGGGTTGGAGGAGACCCAGTACTTC.

The CDR3 DNA follows: TGTGCCAGCAGCATCCTCGGTGGAGTATACGAGCAGTACTTC. It translates to CASSILGGVYEQYF. V gene TRBV28 combines with J gene TRBJ2-7; D remains ambiguous. Trimming shortened V by 6 bases and J by 4 bases, and 16 bases separated the two germline ends. This CDR3 has 14 residues. The V gene's germline CDR1 is MDHEN and CDR2 SYDVKM.